Listed below are T cell receptor beta chains from one sample, sequenced in a study of identical twins. A single record per CDR3 protein comes from TCRdb applying MiXCR to the 5' RACE reads. The sample consists of 1.5 million to 2 million distinct CDR3 sequences, less than 40% of them appearing once. The source material was cord blood. These receptors were collected from a newborn girl in good health. Each CDR3 is given with its conserved first and last residue. The order of the fields is J gene, clone size, V gene, D gene, CDR3 DNA, CDR3 protein. A D gene is named only where the DNA matches it firmly. Size is stated for part of the rows, as once, few or many counts, or as a class when the clone is expanded.

TRBJ2-1 | once | TRBV25-1 | TRBD1 | TGTGCCAGCAGTAGACAGGGGGCAGGGAATGAGCAGTTCTTC | CASSRQGAGNEQFF
TRBJ2-7 | many | TRBV7-9 | . | TGTGCCAGCAGCTTAAAAGACAGGTTCTACGAGCAGTACTTC | CASSLKDRFYEQYF
TRBJ1-6 | few | TRBV7-2 | . | TGTGCCAGCAGCTTAGGAGGAGCGGGGAGGAGTTCACCCCTCCACTTT | CASSLGGAGRSSPLHF
TRBJ1-2 | few | TRBV6-1 | . | TGTGCCAGCAGTGAAATGGGGGGCTATGGCTACACCTTC | CASSEMGGYGYTF
TRBJ2-3 | . | TRBV28 | TRBD2 | TGTGCCAGCAGTCCAGCGGGAGTGGGGACAGATACGCAGTATTTT | CASSPAGVGTDTQYF
TRBJ2-7 | many | TRBV2 | TRBD2 | TGTGCCAGCAGGGGAGGGAGTACCTACGAGCAGTACTTC | CASRGGSTYEQYF
TRBJ1-1 | few | TRBV12-3/TRBV12-4 | TRBD1 | TGTGCCAGCAGGCAAGGACAGGGTGGAACTGAAGCTTTCTTT | CASRQGQGGTEAFF
TRBJ2-5 | once | TRBV3-1 | . | TGTGCCAGCAGCCAAGCGGTGGGCAATGAGCAGTACTTC | CASSQAVGNEQYF
TRBJ2-3 | few | TRBV11-3 | . | TGTGCCAGCAGCTTAGATCATTACAGGGGAGGGAGCACAGATACGCAGTATTTT | CASSLDHYRGGSTDTQYF
TRBJ2-5 | . | TRBV13 | TRBD2 | TGTGCCAGTGGAGGCGGGAGGAATGAGCAGTACTTC | CASGGGRNEQYF
TRBJ2-3 | . | TRBV20-1 | . | TGCAGTGTTAGAGTCCGGGGAGATACGCAGTATTTT | CSVRVRGDTQYF
TRBJ2-7 | . | TRBV24-1 | . | TGTGCCACCAGTGATCCCGTTATGGGACGGTATTCCTACGAGCAGTACTTC | CATSDPVMGRYSYEQYF
TRBJ2-7 | many | TRBV5-1 | . | TGCGCCAGCAGCTCCGACAGGATAATCACCTACGAGCAGTACTTC | CASSSDRIITYEQYF
TRBJ2-7 | many | TRBV29-1 | . | TGCAGCGTTGAGCTGGGAAGGAGCTACGAGCAGTACTTC | CSVELGRSYEQYF
TRBJ2-7 | few | TRBV9 | TRBD2 | TGTGCCAGCAGCGTGACTAGCAGTCCCGTTTACGAGCAGTACTTC | CASSVTSSPVYEQYF
TRBJ1-1 | . | TRBV13 | TRBD1 | TGTGCCAGCAGCTTTCCGGGACAGATGAACACTGAAGCTTTCTTT | CASSFPGQMNTEAFF
TRBJ2-7 | . | TRBV7-9 | TRBD2 | TGTGCCAGCAGCTTAAATCAGACTAGCGGGAGAAACGAGCAGTACTTC | CASSLNQTSGRNEQYF
TRBJ2-2 | . | TRBV28 | TRBD2 | TGTGCCAGCAGTTTATGGCTACCTCCCAAGACAGAGGGACTAGCGGGCTTCACCGGGGAGCTGTTTTTT | CASSLWLPPKTEGLAGFTGELFF
TRBJ1-2 | few | TRBV12-3/TRBV12-4 | . | TGTGCCAGCAGTTTTTCAGACAGGAACTATGGCTACACCTTC | CASSFSDRNYGYTF
TRBJ2-3 | . | TRBV4-1 | . | TGCGCCAGCAGCCATAGGGCCGGGGCACTCACAGATACGCAGTATTTT | CASSHRAGALTDTQYF
TRBJ2-1 | . | TRBV12-3/TRBV12-4 | TRBD2 | TGTGCCAGCAGTTTGGTTAGCGGGGGGGTACATGAGCAGTTCTTC | CASSLVSGGVHEQFF
TRBJ2-5 | . | TRBV27 | . | TGTGCCAGCAGCCTCCGATTCCCGTGGATCGGCCCCCTCGTCCCTGAGCAGTACTTC | CASSLRFPWIGPLVPEQYF
TRBJ1-1 | few | TRBV6-5 | . | TGTGCCAGCAGTTACTCAGGACGGACCTACACTGAAGCTTTCTTT | CASSYSGRTYTEAFF
TRBJ2-1 | . | TRBV18 | TRBD2 | TGTGCCAGCTCATCCCTGACTAGCGGGGGCCACAATGAGCAGTTCTTC | CASSSLTSGGHNEQFF
TRBJ2-3 | few | TRBV14 | . | TGTGCCAGCAGCCAAGATATCGGGCCTAGAGGCACAGATACGCAGTATTTT | CASSQDIGPRGTDTQYF
TRBJ2-5 | . | TRBV3-1 | . | TGTGCCAGCAGCCAATACGAATCCCAATCCCGCCAGCAGTACTTC | CASSQYESQSRQQYF
TRBJ1-1 | few | TRBV20-1 | TRBD1 | TGCAGTGCTAGAGATGGGCCAGGGGGGAACACTGAAGCTTTCTTT | CSARDGPGGNTEAFF
TRBJ1-1 | few | TRBV6-6 | TRBD1 | TGTGCCAGCCGGGACAGGGTGATGAACACTGAAGCTTTCTTT | CASRDRVMNTEAFF
TRBJ2-1 | . | TRBV25-1 | . | TGTGCCATCAGTGATAAGAATAGGCCACTAGTGCATGAGCAGTTCTTC | CAISDKNRPLVHEQFF
TRBJ2-1 | . | TRBV20-1 | TRBD1 | TGCAGTGCTACGTGGGACAGGGACAATGAGCAGTTCTTC | CSATWDRDNEQFF
TRBJ2-3 | . | TRBV28 | TRBD2 | TGTGCCAGCAGCCCCCCCCTCCCCACTAGCGGGAGTGTGACAGATACGCAGTATTTT | CASSPPLPTSGSVTDTQYF
TRBJ2-3 | many | TRBV28 | TRBD1 | TGTGCCAGCAGTTTCCGGACAGGGGCAGATACGCAGTATTTT | CASSFRTGADTQYF
TRBJ1-2 | . | TRBV5-8 | . | TGTGCCAGCAGTTTTGGGACGGGGGGCAACTCATATGGCTACACCTTC | CASSFGTGGNSYGYTF
TRBJ2-3 | . | TRBV5-5 | TRBD2 | TGTGCCAGCAGCTTGGGATCCTTTGGGACTAGCCGAAGCCCAGATACGCAGTATTTT | CASSLGSFGTSRSPDTQYF
TRBJ1-4 | many | TRBV7-2 | . | TGTGCCAGCAGCTTAGGGACCCTAAAACTGTTTTTT | CASSLGTLKLFF
TRBJ2-7 | few | TRBV20-1 | TRBD1 | TGCAGTGCTAGAAGCCGGACAGGGGGCCCCACACGCTTATACGAGCAGTACTTC | CSARSRTGGPTRLYEQYF
TRBJ2-7 | . | TRBV10-3 | . | TGTGCCATCAGTGAGAGGCTAGAATCGGGCTACGAGCAGTACTTC | CAISERLESGYEQYF